This TCR beta chain came from a study of T cells expressing NK-cell markers. Turning to the study itself: Sorted CD3+CD56-NKG2C+, CD3+CD56+NKG2C- and CD3+CD56+NKG2C+ T cells were the source of the TCR beta repertoires. Among eight sequenced donors, seven carried HCMV seropositivity while one was seronegative.

The CDR3 covers 16 residues. From germline, CDR1 is MNHEY and CDR2 SMNVEV (reference sequence). The authors generated TCR beta cDNA through 5'RACE template switching with UMIs. TCRdb reanalyzed the 5' RACE reads and collapses them to one entry per CDR3 protein, without DNA. Its table records 130,000 to 150,000 distinct CDR3 sequences. The specimen sequenced was blood T cells: a sorted CD56 or NKG2C T cell subset, CD4+ or CD8+ T cells, or bulk PBMC T cells (not recorded which). The clonotype was recovered from a man between 18 and 29 years old in good health. This chain uses TRBV27 with TRBJ2-1. The CDR3 is CATPRRGYRSYNEQFF.